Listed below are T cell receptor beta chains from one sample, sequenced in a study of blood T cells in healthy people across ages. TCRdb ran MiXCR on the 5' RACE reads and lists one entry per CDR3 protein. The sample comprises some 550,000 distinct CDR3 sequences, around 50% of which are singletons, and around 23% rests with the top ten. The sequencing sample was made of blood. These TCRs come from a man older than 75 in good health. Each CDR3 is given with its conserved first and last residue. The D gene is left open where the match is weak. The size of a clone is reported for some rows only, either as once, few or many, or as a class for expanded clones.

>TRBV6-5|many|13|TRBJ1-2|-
CASSSTYYYGYTF
TGTGCCAGCAGTTCGACTTACTACTATGGCTACACCTTC
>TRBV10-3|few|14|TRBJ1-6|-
CAISEMTENSPLHF
TGTGCCATCAGTGAGATGACGGAAAATTCACCCCTCCACTTT
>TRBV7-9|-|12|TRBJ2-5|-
CASITLGETQYF
TGTGCCAGCATCACCTTGGGAGAGACCCAGTACTTC
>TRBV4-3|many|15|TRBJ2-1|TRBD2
CASSQALAGNNEQFF
TGCGCCAGCAGCCAAGCCCTAGCGGGAAACAATGAGCAGTTCTTC
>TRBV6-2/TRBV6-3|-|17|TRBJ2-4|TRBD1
CASSKHTTGGMKNIQYF
TGTGCCAGCAGTAAACATACAACAGGGGGCATGAAAAACATTCAGTACTTC
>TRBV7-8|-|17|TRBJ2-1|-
CASSLGRGLLTYNEQFF
TGTGCCAGCAGCTTAGGTCGGGGCCTTCTGACTTACAATGAGCAGTTCTTC
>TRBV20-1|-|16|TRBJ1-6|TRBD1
CSARVGTGVYNSPLHF
TGCAGTGCTAGAGTGGGGACAGGGGTGTATAATTCACCCCTCCACTTT
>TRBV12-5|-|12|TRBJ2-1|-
CASGRLQNEQFF
TGTGCTAGCGGGCGACTACAGAATGAGCAGTTCTTC
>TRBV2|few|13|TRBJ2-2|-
CASWQGYPGELFF
TGTGCCAGCTGGCAGGGGTACCCCGGGGAGCTGTTTTTT
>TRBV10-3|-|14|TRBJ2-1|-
CAISDRGGGNEQFF
TGTGCCATCAGTGACAGGGGAGGAGGCAATGAGCAGTTCTTC
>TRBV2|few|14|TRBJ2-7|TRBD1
CASTLGGQIHEQYF
TGTGCCAGCACCTTAGGGGGACAGATCCACGAGCAGTACTTC
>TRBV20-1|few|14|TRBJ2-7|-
CSAPVTGTPYEQYF
TGCAGTGCCCCTGTGACCGGCACCCCTTACGAGCAGTACTTC
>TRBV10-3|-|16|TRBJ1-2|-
CAISTPQGSEVHGYTF
TGTGCCATCAGCACCCCACAGGGCTCGGAGGTGCATGGCTACACCTTC
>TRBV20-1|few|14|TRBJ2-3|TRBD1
CSATSGTGTDTQYF
TGCAGTGCCACCTCCGGGACAGGGACCGATACGCAGTATTTT
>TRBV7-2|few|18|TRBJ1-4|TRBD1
CASSLVGQGYETNEKLFF
TGTGCCAGCAGCTTAGTCGGACAGGGATATGAAACTAATGAAAAACTGTTTTTT
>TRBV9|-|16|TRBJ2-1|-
CASSVGAQTTYNEQFF
TGTGCCAGCAGCGTAGGAGCCCAGACGACCTACAATGAGCAGTTCTTC
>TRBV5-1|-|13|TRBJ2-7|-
CASSPGQLYEQYF
TGCGCCAGCAGCCCCGGACAGTTATACGAGCAGTACTTC
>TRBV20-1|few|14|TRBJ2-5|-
CSARVPGWGREQYF
TGCAGTGCTAGAGTACCAGGGTGGGGGAGAGAGCAGTACTTC
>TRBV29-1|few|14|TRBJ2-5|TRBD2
CSVSLTSGIETQYF
TGCAGCGTTTCTCTGACTAGCGGGATTGAGACCCAGTACTTC
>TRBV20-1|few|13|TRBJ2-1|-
CSARARLHNEQFF
TGCAGTGCCAGGGCGAGATTGCACAATGAGCAGTTCTTC
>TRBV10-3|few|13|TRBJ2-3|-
CAIRGDSWDTQYF
TGTGCCATCAGAGGGGACTCCTGGGATACACAGTATTTT
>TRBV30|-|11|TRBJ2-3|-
CAWSSGDTQYF
TGTGCCTGGTCGAGCGGCGATACGCAGTATTTT
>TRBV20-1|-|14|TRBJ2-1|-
CSARDWSGLGEQFF
TGCAGTGCTAGAGATTGGTCAGGACTTGGTGAGCAGTTCTTC
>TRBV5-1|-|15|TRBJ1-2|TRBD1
CASSGAGTGAYGYTF
TGCGCCAGCAGCGGCGCCGGGACAGGGGCCTATGGCTACACCTTC
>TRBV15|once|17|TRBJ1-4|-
CATSSGIYKGRNEKLFF
TGTGCCACCAGCAGTGGGATCTACAAAGGGAGGAATGAAAAACTGTTTTTT
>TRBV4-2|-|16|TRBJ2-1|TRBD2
CASSQDPAGVRDEQFF
TGTGCCAGCAGCCAAGATCCAGCGGGAGTTAGGGATGAGCAGTTCTTC
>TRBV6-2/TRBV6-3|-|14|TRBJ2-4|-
CASRRDGAKNIQYF
TGTGCCAGCAGACGGGATGGGGCCAAAAACATTCAGTACTTC
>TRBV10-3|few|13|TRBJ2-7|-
CAISEFQGYEQYF
TGTGCCATCAGTGAGTTTCAGGGGTACGAGCAGTACTTC
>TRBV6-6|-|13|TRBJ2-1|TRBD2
CASGLAGGDEQFF
TGTGCCAGCGGATTAGCGGGGGGGGATGAGCAGTTCTTC
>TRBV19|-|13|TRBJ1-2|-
CASSTYGGTGYTF
TGTGCCAGTAGTACTTACGGAGGGACTGGCTACACCTTC
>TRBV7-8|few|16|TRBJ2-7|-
CASSLVGGSGHYEQYF
TGTGCCAGCAGCTTAGTTGGGGGTAGCGGCCACTACGAGCAGTACTTC
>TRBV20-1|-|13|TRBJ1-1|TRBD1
CSAPDRVNTEAFF
TGCAGTGCACCCGACAGGGTGAACACTGAAGCTTTCTTT
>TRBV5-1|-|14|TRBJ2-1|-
CASSSPTGYNEQFF
TGCGCCAGCAGCTCCCCGACAGGCTACAATGAGCAGTTCTTC
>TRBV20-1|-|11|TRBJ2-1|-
CSVPTGNEQFF
TGCAGTGTCCCGACAGGCAATGAGCAGTTCTTC
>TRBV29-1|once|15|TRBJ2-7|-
CSVRLRDRSLYEQYF
TGCAGCGTCCGTCTGAGAGACAGGTCCCTCTACGAGCAGTACTTC
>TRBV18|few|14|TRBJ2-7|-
CASSISGDLYEQYF
TGTGCCAGCTCCATTTCGGGGGACCTATACGAGCAGTACTTC
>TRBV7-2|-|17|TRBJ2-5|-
CASSPRKWGSGQETQYF
TGTGCCAGCAGCCCCAGGAAATGGGGCTCTGGACAAGAGACCCAGTACTTC
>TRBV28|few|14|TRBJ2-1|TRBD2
CASSTSLAGVEQFF
TGTGCCAGCAGTACGAGCCTAGCGGGAGTTGAGCAGTTCTTC
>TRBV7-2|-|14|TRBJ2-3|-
CASMTIIGADTQYF
TGTGCCAGCATGACCATTATCGGGGCAGATACGCAGTATTTT
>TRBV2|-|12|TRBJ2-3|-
CASNLDEDTQYF
TGTGCCAGCAATTTGGATGAGGATACGCAGTATTTT